Listed below are T cell receptor beta chains from one sample, sequenced in a study of CD8 T cells in ankylosing spondylitis. A single record per CDR3 protein comes from TCRdb applying MiXCR to the 5' RACE reads. This sample has 150,000 to 250,000 distinct CDR3 sequences, with 9.5% to 15% found just once. Sequencing used blood, either unsorted or a sorted T cell fraction (not recorded which). These receptors originate from a male donor with ankylosing spondylitis or in good health (not recorded which). CDR3s include the opening cysteine and the closing phenylalanine or tryptophan. Clone size is given for some rows only: seen once, a few or many times, or a class if the clone is expanded.

CDR3 protein,J gene,clone size,V gene
CASSGTGDTEAFF,TRBJ1-1,many,TRBV5-4
CSARDRNRGYEQYF,TRBJ2-7,few,TRBV20-1
CATSDLGAEQFF,TRBJ2-1,few,TRBV24-1
CASSLLSSGDTYEQYF,TRBJ2-7,.,TRBV27
CASSGGPGTDPSGANVLTF,TRBJ2-6,.,TRBV6-1
CASSLGLAGTRGTDTQYF,TRBJ2-3,few,TRBV5-1
CASSFEETGWNTIYF,TRBJ1-3,.,TRBV7-2
CAWSVGQSYEQYF,TRBJ2-7,many,TRBV30
CSARGTTGGTGANVLTF,TRBJ2-6,.,TRBV20-1
CASSSWGGSDTQYF,TRBJ2-3,few,TRBV27
CASSLKGFGGTEAFF,TRBJ1-1,many,TRBV5-1
CSVLSGGGPGELFF,TRBJ2-2,few,TRBV29-1
CASSGDIYTEAFF,TRBJ1-1,few,TRBV5-1
CASSLVGGRGEQFF,TRBJ2-1,few,TRBV5-1
CSARGGTAIFVNEQFF,TRBJ2-1,few,TRBV20-1
CASRSMGYEQYF,TRBJ2-7,.,TRBV6-5
CASSFAVSNQPQHF,TRBJ1-5,.,TRBV27
CASSNPGQRYEQYF,TRBJ2-7,once,TRBV18
CASSSAHSEGTGELFF,TRBJ2-2,many,TRBV7-9
CASSRPRDEQYF,TRBJ2-7,.,TRBV28
CASSVTTSGGETQYF,TRBJ2-5,few,TRBV10-2
CASSLGRWFSGNTIYF,TRBJ1-3,.,TRBV3-1